This T cell receptor (beta chain) is drawn from a study of blood T cell repertoires in COVID-19. Overall study context: Collection of acute and convalescent COVID-19 samples took place in the United States, Italy and Spain.

As originally analysed: The assay estimated nucleated cells by amplifying reference gene primers. Here immunoSEQ multiplex PCR was the method, and the copy in TCRdb shows in-frame clones only, minus some. D and trimming were read from the DNA, whereas the V and J calls and clone size are those reported in that table. Of roughly 200,000 clones detected, roughly 78% appear once; the ten largest clones hold 2.8%. The germline V gene has CDR1 SGHRS and CDR2 YFSETQ. Germline trimming cut 0 bases from V and 8 bases from J; bases unmatched to any gene: 12. There are 16 residues in the CDR3. This receptor was identified in a woman over 75 with active or convalescent COVID-19. The chain recombines TRBV5-1 with TRBJ1-2; 8 bases fit TRBD1. The sample taken for sequencing was peripheral blood. CDR3 sequence reads: CASSLDAGTGELGYTF. As DNA, the CDR3 is TGCGCCAGCAGCTTGGACGCCGGGACAGGTGAACTAGGCTACACCTTC. The full variable domain, with the rest looked up from reference TRBV5-1 and TRBJ1-2, is KAGVTQTPRYLIKTRGQQVTLSCSPISGHRSVSWYQQTPGQGLQFLFEYFSETQRNKGNFPGRFSGRQFSNSRSEMNVSTLELGDSALYLCASSLDAGTGELGYTFGSGTRLTVV.